One sample yielded the 9 T cell receptor beta chains listed below, sequenced in a study of neurological immune-mediated disorders. Time point of the sample: longitudinal time-point 2. TCRdb called the 5' RACE reads again in MiXCR, with one record for every CDR3 protein. Here the sample spans some 87,000 distinct CDR3 sequences, 5.8% being singletons. Sequencing was done on a sample of PBMCs. These receptors originate from a woman aged 55-70 years with multiple sclerosis.

This clonotype has at least ten counts. V usage is TRBV5-5 and J usage is TRBJ1-1; D is perhaps TRBD1 (5 bases). Per the germline V gene, CDR1 is SGHKS and CDR2 is YYEKEE (reference sequence). V dropped 6 bases and J dropped 2 bases, with 20 bases sitting between them. This CDR3 comprises 16 residues. The CDR3 DNA sequence: TGTGCCAGCACCTCGGACGTAGGAGGGGTAAACACTGAAGCTTTCTTT. Protein: CASTSDVGGVNTEAFF. The full variable domain, completed using reference TRBV5-5 and TRBJ1-1, is DAGVTQSPTHLIKTRGQQVTLRCSPISGHKSVSWYQQVLGQGPQFIFQYYEKEERGRGNFPDRFSARQFPNYSSELNVNALLLGDSALYLCASTSDVGGVNTEAFFGQGTRLTVV.

This rearrangement joins TRBV5-1 to TRBJ1-1; 11 positions match TRBD1. The germline V gene has CDR1 SGHRS and CDR2 YFSETQ. Trimming at V came to 2 bases and at J to 5 bases, leaving 8 bases not matched to a gene. The CDR3 length is 16 residues. The CDR3: CASSFSRTGGETEAFF. CDR3 nucleotides: TGCGCCAGCAGCTTCTCAAGGACAGGGGGCGAGACTGAAGCTTTCTTT.

The chain is built from TRBV12-3 or TRBV12-4 and TRBJ2-2, with D hard to call. The CDR3 consists of 14 residues. The V and J ends lost 4 bases and 1 base respectively, with 7 bases between them. The CDR3 DNA is TGTGCCAGCAGTTGGGCCGAGAACACCGGGGAGCTGTTTTTT. It encodes CASSWAENTGELFF.

This clonotype has only one observation. This may stem from a read error, because a much larger clone lies one nucleotide away. V and J are TRBV18 and TRBJ2-3; TRBD1 matches at 8 bases. The CDR3 length is 13 residues. Unmatched junction bases numbered 7, after V lost 10 bases and J lost 4 bases. Germline V lookup: CDR1 KGHSH, CDR2 LQKENI. CDR3 protein: CATIPGGADTQYF. The CDR3 DNA reads as TGTGCCACCATTCCAGGGGGCGCAGATACGCAGTATTTT.

This clonotype came up many times. The rearrangement joins TRBV6-6 to TRBJ1-4; weak D call: TRBD1 (5 bases). The germline CDR1 and CDR2 sequences are MNHNY and SVGAGI (reference sequence). The CDR3 contains 12 residues. With 8 bases removed from V and 5 bases from J, the gap between germline ends came to 9 bases. CDR3 amino acids: CASRAGNEKLFF. DNA for the CDR3: TGTGCCAGCCGAGCAGGGAATGAAAAACTGTTTTTT.

This clonotype was seen ten or more times. The rearrangement joins TRBV6-5 to TRBJ1-2; the D is unclear. Between the trimmed V and J ends, which lost 3 bases and 7 bases, there was a span of 15 bases. The CDR3 spans 14 residues. Germline V gene data show CDR1 as MNHEY and CDR2 as SVGAGI. In DNA form, the CDR3 reads TGTGCCAGCAGTTATAGTGCATTGAGGACTGGCTACACCTTC. This gives the protein CASSYSALRTGYTF.

This clonotype was seen many times. The chain employs TRBV5-5 and TRBJ2-1; 10 bases agree with TRBD2. V trimming: 1 base; J trimming: 1 base; junction bases outside the gene matches: 2. Per the germline V gene, CDR1 is SGHKS and CDR2 is YYEKEE (reference sequence). The CDR3 is 16 residues long. CDR3 amino acids: CASSLLLAGSYNEQFF. The DNA of the CDR3 is TGTGCCAGCAGCTTGCTACTAGCGGGGTCCTACAATGAGCAGTTCTTC.

This clonotype was recorded at least ten times. This chain connects TRBV30 to TRBJ1-4; a weak D match, TRBD1 (5 bases). The CDR3 runs 15 residues. V lost 1 base to trimming and J lost 4 bases, with 13 bases between them. Per the germline V gene, CDR1 is GTSNPN and CDR2 is SVGIG (reference sequence). Here the CDR3 DNA reads TGTGCCTGGAGTGCTCGACAGCTTAATAATGAAAAACTGTTTTTT. As protein: CAWSARQLNNEKLFF.

By share, this clonotype ranks as medium-sized. V gene TRBV10-3 combines with J gene TRBJ2-1, with TRBD1 matching over 12 bases. V lost 3 bases to trimming and J lost 7 bases; unmatched junction nucleotides: 4. In germline, CDR1 is ENHRY, CDR2 SYGVKD. The CDR3 is 15 amino acids. The DNA for the CDR3 is TGTGCCATCAGTGAACGGGACAGGGGGCTTAATGAGCAGTTCTTC. This sequence encodes CAISERDRGLNEQFF.